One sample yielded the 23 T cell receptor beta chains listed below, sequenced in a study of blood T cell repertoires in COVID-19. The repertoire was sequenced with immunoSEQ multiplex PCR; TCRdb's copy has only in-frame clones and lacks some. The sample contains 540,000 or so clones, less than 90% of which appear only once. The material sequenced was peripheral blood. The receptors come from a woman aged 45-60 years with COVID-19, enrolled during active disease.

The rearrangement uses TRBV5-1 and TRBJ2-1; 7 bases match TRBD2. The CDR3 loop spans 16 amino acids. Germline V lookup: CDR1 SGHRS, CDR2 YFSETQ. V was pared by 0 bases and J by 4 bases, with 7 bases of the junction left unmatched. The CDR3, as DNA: TGCGCCAGCAGCTTGGCCGGCTCCGGGGGGTACAATGAGCAGTTCTTC. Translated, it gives CASSLAGSGGYNEQFF.

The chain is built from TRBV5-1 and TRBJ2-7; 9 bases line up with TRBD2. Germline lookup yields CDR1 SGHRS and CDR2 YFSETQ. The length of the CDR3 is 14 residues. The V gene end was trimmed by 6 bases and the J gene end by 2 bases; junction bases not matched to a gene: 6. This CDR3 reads CASMGSGGPYEQYF. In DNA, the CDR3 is TGCGCCAGCATGGGTAGCGGGGGTCCCTACGAGCAGTACTTC.

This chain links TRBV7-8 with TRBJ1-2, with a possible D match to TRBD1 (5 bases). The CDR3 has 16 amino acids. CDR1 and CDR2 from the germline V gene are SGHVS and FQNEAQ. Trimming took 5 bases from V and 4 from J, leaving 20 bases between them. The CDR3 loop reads CASSPSGQGVSYGYTF. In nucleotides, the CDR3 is TGTGCCAGCAGCCCCAGCGGGCAGGGTGTTAGCTATGGCTACACCTTC.

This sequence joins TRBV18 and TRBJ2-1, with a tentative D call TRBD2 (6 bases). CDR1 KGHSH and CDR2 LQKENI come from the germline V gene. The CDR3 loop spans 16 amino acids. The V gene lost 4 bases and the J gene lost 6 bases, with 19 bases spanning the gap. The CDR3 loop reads CASSRSLGRRGNEQFF. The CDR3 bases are TGTGCCAGCTCACGCTCCCTGGGTCGGAGGGGCAATGAGCAGTTCTTC.

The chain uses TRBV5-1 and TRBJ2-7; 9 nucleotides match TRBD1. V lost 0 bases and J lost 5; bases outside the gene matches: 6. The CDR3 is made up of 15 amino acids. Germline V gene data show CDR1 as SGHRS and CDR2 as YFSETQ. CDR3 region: CASSLAGQGSDEQYF. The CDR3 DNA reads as TGCGCCAGCAGCTTGGCGGGACAGGGAAGCGACGAGCAGTACTTC.

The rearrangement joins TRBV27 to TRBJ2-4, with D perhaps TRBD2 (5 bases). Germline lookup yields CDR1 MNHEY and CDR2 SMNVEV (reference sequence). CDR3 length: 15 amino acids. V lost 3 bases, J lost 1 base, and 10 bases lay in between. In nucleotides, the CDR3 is TGTGCCAGCAGTTTGGACTGGCCGGCCAAAAACATTCAGTACTTC. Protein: CASSLDWPAKNIQYF.

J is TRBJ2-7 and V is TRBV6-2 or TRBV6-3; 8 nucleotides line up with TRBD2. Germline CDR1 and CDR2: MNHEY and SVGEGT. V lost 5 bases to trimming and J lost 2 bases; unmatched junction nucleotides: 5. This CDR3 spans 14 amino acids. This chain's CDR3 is CASSPGGDTYEQYF. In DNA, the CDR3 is TGTGCCAGCAGTCCGGGGGGGGACACCTACGAGCAGTACTTC.

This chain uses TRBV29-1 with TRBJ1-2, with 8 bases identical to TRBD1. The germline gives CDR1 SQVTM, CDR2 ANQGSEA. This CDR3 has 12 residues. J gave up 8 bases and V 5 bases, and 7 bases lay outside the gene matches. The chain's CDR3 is CSVYTGGSGYTF. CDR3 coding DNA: TGCAGCGTTTATACAGGGGGTAGCGGCTACACCTTC.

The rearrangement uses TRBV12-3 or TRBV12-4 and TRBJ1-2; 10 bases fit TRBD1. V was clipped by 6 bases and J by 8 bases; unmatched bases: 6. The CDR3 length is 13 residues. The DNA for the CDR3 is TGTGCCAGCAGACGACAGGGGGCGCGGGGCTACACCTTC. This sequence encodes CASRRQGARGYTF.

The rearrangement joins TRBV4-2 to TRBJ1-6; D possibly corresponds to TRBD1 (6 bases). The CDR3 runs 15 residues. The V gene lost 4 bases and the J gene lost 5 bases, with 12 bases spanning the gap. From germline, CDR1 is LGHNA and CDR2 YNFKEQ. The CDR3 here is CASSLVTGNNSPLHF. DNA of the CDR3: TGTGCCAGCAGCCTAGTTACAGGGAATAATTCACCCCTCCACTTT.

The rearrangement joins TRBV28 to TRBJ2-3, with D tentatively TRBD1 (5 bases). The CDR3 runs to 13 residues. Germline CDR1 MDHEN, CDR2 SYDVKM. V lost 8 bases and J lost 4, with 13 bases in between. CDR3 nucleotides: TGTGCCAGCTCCCGGAAAGGGGCAGATACGCAGTATTTT. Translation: CASSRKGADTQYF. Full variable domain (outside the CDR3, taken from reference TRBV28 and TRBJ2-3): DVKVTQSSRYLVKRTGEKVFLECVQDMDHENMFWYRQDPGLGLRLIYFSYDVKMKEKGDIPEGYSVSREKKERFSLILESASTNQTSMYLCASSRKGADTQYFGPGTRLTVL.

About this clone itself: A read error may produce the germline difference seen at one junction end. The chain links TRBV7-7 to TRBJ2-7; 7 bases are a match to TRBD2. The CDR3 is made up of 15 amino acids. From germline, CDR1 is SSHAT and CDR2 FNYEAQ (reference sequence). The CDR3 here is CASSSGLAGDYAQYF. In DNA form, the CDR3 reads TGTGCCAGCAGCTCGGGCTTAGCGGGCGACTACGCGCAGTACTTC.

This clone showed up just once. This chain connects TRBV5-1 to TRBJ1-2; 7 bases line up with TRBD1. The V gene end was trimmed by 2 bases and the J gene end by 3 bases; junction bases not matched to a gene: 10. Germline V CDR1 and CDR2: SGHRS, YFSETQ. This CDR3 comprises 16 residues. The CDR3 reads CASSFMLGGTDYGYTF. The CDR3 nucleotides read TGCGCCAGCAGCTTTATGTTGGGCGGGACAGACTATGGCTACACCTTC.

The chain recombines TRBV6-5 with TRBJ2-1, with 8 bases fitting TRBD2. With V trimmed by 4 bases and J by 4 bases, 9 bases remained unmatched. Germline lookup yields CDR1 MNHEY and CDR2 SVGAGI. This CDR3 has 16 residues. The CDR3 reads CASSFSGEDLYNEQFF. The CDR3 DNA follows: TGTGCCAGCAGTTTTAGCGGGGAGGACTTATACAATGAGCAGTTCTTC.

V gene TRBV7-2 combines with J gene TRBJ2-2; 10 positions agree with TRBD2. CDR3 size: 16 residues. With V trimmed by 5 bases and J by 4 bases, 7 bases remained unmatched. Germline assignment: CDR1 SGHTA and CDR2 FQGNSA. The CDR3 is CASSTTSGASTGELFF. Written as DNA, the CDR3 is TGTGCCAGCAGCACCACTAGCGGGGCGAGCACCGGGGAGCTGTTTTTT.

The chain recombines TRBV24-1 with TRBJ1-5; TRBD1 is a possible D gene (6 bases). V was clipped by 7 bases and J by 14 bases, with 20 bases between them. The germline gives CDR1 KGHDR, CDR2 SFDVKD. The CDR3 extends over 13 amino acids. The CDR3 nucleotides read TGTGCCACCAGCCCGAGGGGGGGTGGTCGCGAGCATTTT. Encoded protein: CATSPRGGGREHF.

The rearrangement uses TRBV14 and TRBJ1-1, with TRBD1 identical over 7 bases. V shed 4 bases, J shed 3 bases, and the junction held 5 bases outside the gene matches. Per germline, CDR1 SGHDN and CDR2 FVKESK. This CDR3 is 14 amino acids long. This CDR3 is CASSPRGGYTEAFF. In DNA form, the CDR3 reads TGTGCCAGCAGCCCCCGAGGGGGCTACACTGAAGCTTTCTTT.

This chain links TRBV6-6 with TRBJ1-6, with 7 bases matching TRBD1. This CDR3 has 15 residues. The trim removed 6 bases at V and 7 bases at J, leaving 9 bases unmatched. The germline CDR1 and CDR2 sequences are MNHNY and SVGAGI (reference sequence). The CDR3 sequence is CASSPTGTANSPLHF. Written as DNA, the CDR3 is TGTGCCAGCAGCCCCACCGGGACAGCAAATTCACCCCTCCACTTT.

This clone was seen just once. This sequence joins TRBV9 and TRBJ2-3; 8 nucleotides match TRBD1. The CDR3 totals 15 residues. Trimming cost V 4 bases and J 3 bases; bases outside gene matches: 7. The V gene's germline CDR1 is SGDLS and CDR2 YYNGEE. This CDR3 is CASSPGQGRTDTQYF. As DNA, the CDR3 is TGTGCCAGCAGCCCTGGACAGGGAAGAACAGATACGCAGTATTTT.

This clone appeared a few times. The CDR3 region has the DNA TGTGCTAGTGGTTTGGGGCAGTACGAGCAGTACTTC. Encoded protein: CASGLGQYEQYF. This chain joins TRBV12-5 and TRBJ2-7; D is unresolved. The V end was cut by 1 base, the J end by 4 bases, with 5 bases between. CDR1 and CDR2 (germline): LGHNT, FRNRAP. This CDR3 spans 12 amino acids.

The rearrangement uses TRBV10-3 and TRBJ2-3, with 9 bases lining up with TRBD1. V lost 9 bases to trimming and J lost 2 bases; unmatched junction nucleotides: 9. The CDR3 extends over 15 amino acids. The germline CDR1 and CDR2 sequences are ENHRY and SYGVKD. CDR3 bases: TGTGCCATACAGGCTACAGGGGGCAACACAGATACGCAGTATTTT. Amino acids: CAIQATGGNTDTQYF.

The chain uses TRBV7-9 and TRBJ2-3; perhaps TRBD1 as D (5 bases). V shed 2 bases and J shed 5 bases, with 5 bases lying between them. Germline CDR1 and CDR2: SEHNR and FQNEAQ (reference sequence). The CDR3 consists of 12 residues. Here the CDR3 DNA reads TGTGCCAGCAGCTTACAGGGAGATACGCAGTATTTT. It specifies CASSLQGDTQYF.

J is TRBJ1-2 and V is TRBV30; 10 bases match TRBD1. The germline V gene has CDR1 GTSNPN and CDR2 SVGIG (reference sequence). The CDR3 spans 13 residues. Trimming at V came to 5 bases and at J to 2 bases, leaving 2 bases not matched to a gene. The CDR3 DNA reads TGTGCCTGGGACAGGGGGCTCAACTATGGCTACACCTTC. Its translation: CAWDRGLNYGYTF.